This T cell receptor (beta chain) was observed in a study of blood T cell repertoires in COVID-19 (TCRdb year 2020). Context from the whole study: Samples covering the acute and convalescent phases of COVID-19 were provided by collaborators in the United States, Italy and Spain. The prospective study material was composed of cDNA or gDNA derived from T cells, B-cell-depleted T cells, or PBMCs. Deeply sampled blood TCRbeta repertoires from subjects exposed to, actively infected with, or recovered from COVID-19 were included in the dataset. The repertoires were made available in a free public database intended to serve as a resource for research on the immune response to SARS-CoV-2. The samples were drawn from two sources: the first 160 participants of the ongoing ImmuneRACE study, and 1,254 subjects contributed by 6 global collaborators. Sample metadata almost always included a de-identified subject ID, COVID-19 status, age in years and sex. Where available, HLA class I and class II types were taken from metadata supplied by the sample provider and were not determined by assay-based typing.

Whole blood was collected in K2EDTA tubes by collaborating institutions according to the institutions' own protocols. For TCRbeta analysis, collaborators shipped samples as frozen whole blood, isolated PBMCs, or DNA extracted from either of those sample types. CDR1 and CDR2, looked up from the germline V gene (reference sequence), are MNHEY and SMNVEV. From its cysteine to its phenylalanine, the CDR3 spans 14 amino acids. This entry keeps only the CDR3 DNA: 42 bases, framed from base 1. From V the trimming removes 5 bases and from J it removes 5 bases, while the gene matches leave 4 bases of the junction unaccounted for. Study-wide findings and limitations: How much clinical and demographic metadata was included differed by source and by participant, and the metadata was provided uncurated.

TCRbeta CDR3 regions were amplified from genomic DNA by means of the immunoSEQ Assay, a bias-controlled multiplex PCR. As for the authors' bioinformatics: Within the assay, amplification of reference gene primers was used to estimate how many nucleated cells each sample contained. Sequence reads were collapsed and filtered to measure the absolute abundance of every unique TCRbeta CDR3 rearrangement. For each sample, productive Simpson clonality was calculated as the square root of Simpson's diversity index across productive rearrangements. TCRdb obtained this table from immuneACCESS and retained in-frame rearrangements with V and J assigned. These tables miss some clones; where compared with another copy, unresolved V genes account for less than half of the shortfall, and the remainder is unexplained. D and trimming come from the DNA, and the V and J calls and clone size come from that table. The sample has about 64,000 clones on record, roughly 93% of them singletons. The top ten clonotypes cover less than 2% of the sample.

In this sample, this clone turned up a few times. Its specific antigen is unknown. One base away there is no much larger clone; base qualities are not given. Sequencing was performed on peripheral blood. The receptor was isolated from a human donor in a cohort sampled during active COVID-19. The sequence is built from TRBV27 and TRBJ1-3; 9 bases in the middle match TRBD1. The nucleotides read TGTGCCAGCAGTCCGACAGGGGGGCGAAACACCATATATTTT. This codes for CASSPTGGRNTIYF.